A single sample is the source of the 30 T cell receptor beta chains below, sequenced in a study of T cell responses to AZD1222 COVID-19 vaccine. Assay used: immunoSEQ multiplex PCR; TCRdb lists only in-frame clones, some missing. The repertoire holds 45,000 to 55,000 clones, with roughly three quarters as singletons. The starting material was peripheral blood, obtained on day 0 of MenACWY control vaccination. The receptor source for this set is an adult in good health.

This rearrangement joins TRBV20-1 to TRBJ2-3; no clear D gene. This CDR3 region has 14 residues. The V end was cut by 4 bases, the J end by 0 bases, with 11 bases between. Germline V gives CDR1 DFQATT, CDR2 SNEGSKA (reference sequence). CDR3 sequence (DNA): TGCAGTGCTACTGAGGCCTCTAGCACAGATACGCAGTATTTT. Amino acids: CSATEASSTDTQYF.

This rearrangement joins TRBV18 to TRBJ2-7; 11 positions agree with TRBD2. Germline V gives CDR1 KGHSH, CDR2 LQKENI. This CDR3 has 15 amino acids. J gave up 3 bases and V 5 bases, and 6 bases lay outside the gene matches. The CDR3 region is CASSATSGTYYEQYF. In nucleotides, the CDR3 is TGTGCCAGCTCAGCGACTAGCGGGACATACTACGAGCAGTACTTC.

The CDR3 spells CASSMDSRQETQYF. CDR3 bases: TGTGCCAGCAGCATGGACAGCAGACAAGAGACCCAGTACTTC. J is TRBJ2-5 and V is TRBV5-4, with a weak D call TRBD1 (6 bases). Germline V lookup: CDR1 SGHNT, CDR2 YYREEE (reference sequence). V shed 4 bases and J shed 2 bases, with 12 bases lying between them. This CDR3 comprises 14 residues.

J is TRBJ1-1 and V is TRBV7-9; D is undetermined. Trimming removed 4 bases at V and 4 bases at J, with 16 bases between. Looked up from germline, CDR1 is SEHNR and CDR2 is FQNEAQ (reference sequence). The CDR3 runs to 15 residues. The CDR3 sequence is CASSSRKWGATEAFF. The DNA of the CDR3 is TGTGCCAGCAGCTCGCGTAAGTGGGGAGCCACTGAAGCTTTCTTT.

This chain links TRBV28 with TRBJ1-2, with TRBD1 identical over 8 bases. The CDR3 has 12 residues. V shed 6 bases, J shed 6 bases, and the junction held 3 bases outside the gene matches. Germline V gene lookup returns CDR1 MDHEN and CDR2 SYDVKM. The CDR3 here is CASREQGDGYTF. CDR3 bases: TGTGCCAGCAGGGAACAGGGGGATGGCTACACCTTC.

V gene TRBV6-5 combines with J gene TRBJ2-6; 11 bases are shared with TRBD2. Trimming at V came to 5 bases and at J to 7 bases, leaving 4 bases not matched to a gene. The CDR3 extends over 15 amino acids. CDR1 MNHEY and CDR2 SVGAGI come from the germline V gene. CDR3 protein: CASSKGLAVANVLTF. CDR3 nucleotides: TGTGCCAGCAGTAAGGGACTAGCGGTTGCCAACGTCCTGACTTTC.

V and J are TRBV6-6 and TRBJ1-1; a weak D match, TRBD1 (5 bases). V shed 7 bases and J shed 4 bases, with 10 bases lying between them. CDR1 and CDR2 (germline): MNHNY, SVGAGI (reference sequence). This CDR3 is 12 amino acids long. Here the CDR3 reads CASKQVTTEAFF. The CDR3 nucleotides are TGTGCCAGCAAACAGGTTACCACTGAAGCTTTCTTT.

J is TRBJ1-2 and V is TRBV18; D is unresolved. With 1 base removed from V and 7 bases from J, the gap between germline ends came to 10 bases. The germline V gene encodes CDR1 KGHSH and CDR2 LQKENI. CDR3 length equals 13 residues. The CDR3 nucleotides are TGTGCCAGCTCACCACGAAGGGATTCTGGCTACACCTTC. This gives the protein CASSPRRDSGYTF. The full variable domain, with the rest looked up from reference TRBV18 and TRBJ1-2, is NAGVMQNPRHLVRRRGQEARLRCSPMKGHSHVYWYRQLPEEGLKFMVYLQKENIIDESGMPKERFSAEFPKEGPSILRIQQVVRGDSAAYFCASSPRRDSGYTFGSGTRLTVV.

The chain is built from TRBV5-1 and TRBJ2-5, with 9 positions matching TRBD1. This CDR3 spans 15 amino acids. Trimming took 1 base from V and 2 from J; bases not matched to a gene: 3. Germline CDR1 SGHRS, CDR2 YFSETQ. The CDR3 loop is CASSLRGQGQETQYF. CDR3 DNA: TGCGCCAGCAGCTTGAGGGGACAGGGTCAAGAGACCCAGTACTTC.

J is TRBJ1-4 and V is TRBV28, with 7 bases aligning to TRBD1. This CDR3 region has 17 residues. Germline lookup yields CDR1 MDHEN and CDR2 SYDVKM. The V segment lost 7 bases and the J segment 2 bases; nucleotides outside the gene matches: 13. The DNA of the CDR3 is TGTGCCAGCACCCCGGTTGGAGGGGGCTATACTAATGAAAAACTGTTTTTT. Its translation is CASTPVGGGYTNEKLFF.

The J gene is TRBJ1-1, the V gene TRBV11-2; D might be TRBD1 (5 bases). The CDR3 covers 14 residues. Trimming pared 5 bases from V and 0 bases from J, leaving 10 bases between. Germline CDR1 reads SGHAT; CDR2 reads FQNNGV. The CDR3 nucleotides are TGTGCCAGCAGCGAGGGGTATATGAACACTGAAGCTTTCTTT. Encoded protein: CASSEGYMNTEAFF.

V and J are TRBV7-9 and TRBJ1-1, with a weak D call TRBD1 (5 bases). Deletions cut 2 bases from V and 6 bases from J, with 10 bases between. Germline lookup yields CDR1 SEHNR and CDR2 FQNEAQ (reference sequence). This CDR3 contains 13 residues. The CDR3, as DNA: TGTGCCAGCAGCTTATTGGGAGGGGCTGAAGCTTTCTTT. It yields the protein CASSLLGGAEAFF.

The CDR3 sequence is CASSIGRAGGNEQFF. CDR3 sequence (DNA): TGTGCCAGTAGTATAGGTCGAGCGGGAGGCAATGAGCAGTTCTTC. The chain employs TRBV19 and TRBJ2-1; 9 bases agree with TRBD2. V trimming: 1 base; J trimming: 6 bases; junction bases outside the gene matches: 4. The CDR3 runs 15 residues. The germline gives CDR1 LNHDA, CDR2 SQIVND (reference sequence).

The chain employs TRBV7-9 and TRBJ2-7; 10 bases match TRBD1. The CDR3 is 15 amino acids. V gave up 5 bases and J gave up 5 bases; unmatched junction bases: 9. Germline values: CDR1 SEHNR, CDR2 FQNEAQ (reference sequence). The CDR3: CASSTGQGNVDEQYF. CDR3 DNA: TGTGCCAGCAGCACGGGACAGGGGAATGTGGACGAGCAGTACTTC.

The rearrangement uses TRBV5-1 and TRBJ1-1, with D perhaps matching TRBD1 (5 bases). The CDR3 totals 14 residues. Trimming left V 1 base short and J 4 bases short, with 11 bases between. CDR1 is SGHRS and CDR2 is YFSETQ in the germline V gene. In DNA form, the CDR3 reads TGCGCCAGCAGCTTGATCCGGGGGGGCACTGAAGCTTTCTTT. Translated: CASSLIRGGTEAFF.

The CDR3 DNA follows: TGTGCCATCAGTGATCCAGACAGGGGGCGCCGGGAAAAACTGTTTTTT. This gives the protein CAISDPDRGRREKLFF. This chain connects TRBV10-3 to TRBJ1-4, with 10 bases lining up with TRBD1. This CDR3 comprises 16 residues. V was pared by 3 bases and J by 8 bases, with 9 bases of the junction left unmatched. Germline V gives CDR1 ENHRY, CDR2 SYGVKD.

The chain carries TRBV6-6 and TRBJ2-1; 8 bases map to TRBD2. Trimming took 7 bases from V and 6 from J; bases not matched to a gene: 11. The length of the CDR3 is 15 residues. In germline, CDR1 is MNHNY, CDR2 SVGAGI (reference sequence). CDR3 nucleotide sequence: TGTGCCAGCATTCGGGGGCGGGAGGTGATCAATGAGCAGTTCTTC. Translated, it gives CASIRGREVINEQFF.

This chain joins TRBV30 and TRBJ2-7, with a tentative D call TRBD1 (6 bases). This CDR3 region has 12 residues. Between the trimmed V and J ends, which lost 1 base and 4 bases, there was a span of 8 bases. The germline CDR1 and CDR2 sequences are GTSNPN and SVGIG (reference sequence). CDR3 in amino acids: CAWSEQGYEQYF. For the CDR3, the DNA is TGTGCCTGGAGTGAACAGGGTTACGAGCAGTACTTC. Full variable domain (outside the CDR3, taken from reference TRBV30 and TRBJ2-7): SQTIHQWPATLVQPVGSPLSLECTVEGTSNPNLYWYRQAAGRGLQLLFYSVGIGQISSEVPQNLSASRPQDRQFILSSKKLLLSDSGFYLCAWSEQGYEQYFGPGTRLTVT.

The CDR3 spells CASRASGSNNEQFF. CDR3 DNA: TGTGCCAGCAGAGCTAGCGGGAGTAACAATGAGCAGTTCTTC. The V call is TRBV6-4, the J call TRBJ2-1; 10 nucleotides align to TRBD2. The germline gives CDR1 MRHNA, CDR2 SNTAGT. With 6 bases clipped from V and 5 bases from J, the junction kept 4 bases outside the gene matches. The CDR3 has 14 amino acids.

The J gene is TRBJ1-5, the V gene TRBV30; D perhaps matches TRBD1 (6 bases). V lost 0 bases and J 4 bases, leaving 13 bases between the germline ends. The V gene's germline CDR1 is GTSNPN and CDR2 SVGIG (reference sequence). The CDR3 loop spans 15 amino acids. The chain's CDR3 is CAWSVKAQGNQPQHF. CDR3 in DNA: TGTGCCTGGAGTGTAAAAGCTCAGGGGAATCAGCCCCAGCATTTT.

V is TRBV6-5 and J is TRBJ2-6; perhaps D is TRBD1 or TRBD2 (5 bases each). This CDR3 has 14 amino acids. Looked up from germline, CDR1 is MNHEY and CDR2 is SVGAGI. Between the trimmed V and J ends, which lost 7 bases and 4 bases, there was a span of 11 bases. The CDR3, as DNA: TGTGCCAGCAAGCCGGGGCAGGGGGCCAACGTCCTGACTTTC. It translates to CASKPGQGANVLTF.

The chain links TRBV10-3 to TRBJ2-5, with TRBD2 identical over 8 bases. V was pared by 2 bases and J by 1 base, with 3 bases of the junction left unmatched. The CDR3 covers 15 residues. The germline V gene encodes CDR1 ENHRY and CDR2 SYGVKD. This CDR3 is CAISELAGTQETQYF. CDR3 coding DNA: TGTGCCATCAGTGAGCTAGCGGGCACCCAAGAGACCCAGTACTTC.

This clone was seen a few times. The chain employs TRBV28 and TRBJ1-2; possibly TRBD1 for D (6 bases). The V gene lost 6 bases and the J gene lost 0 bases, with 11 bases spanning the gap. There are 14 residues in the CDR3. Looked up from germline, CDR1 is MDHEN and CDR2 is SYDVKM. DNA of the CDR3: TGTGCCAGCAGACGGACAGTCGCTAACTATGGCTACACCTTC. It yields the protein CASRRTVANYGYTF.

The DNA for the CDR3 is TGTGCCAGCAAATGGGGGGCGAATCAGCCCCAGCATTTT. Its translation is CASKWGANQPQHF. The rearrangement links TRBV6-6 to TRBJ1-5; D is possibly TRBD1 (6 bases). V lost 7 bases to trimming and J lost 4 bases, with 11 bases between them. Germline lookup yields CDR1 MNHNY and CDR2 SVGAGI (reference sequence). The CDR3 runs to 13 residues.

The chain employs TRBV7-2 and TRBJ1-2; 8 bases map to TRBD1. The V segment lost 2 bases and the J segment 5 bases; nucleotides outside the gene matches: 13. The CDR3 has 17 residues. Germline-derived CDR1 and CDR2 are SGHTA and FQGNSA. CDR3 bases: TGTGCCAGCAGCTTAAACGCAGGGGGCGCATCTCGGTATGGCTACACCTTC. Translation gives CASSLNAGGASRYGYTF.

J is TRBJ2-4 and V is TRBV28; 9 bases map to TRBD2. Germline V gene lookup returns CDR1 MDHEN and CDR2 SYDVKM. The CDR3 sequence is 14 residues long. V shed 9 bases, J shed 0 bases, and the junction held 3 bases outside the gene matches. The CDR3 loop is CASLSGGAKNIQYF. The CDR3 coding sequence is TGTGCCAGTCTTAGCGGGGGAGCCAAAAACATTCAGTACTTC.

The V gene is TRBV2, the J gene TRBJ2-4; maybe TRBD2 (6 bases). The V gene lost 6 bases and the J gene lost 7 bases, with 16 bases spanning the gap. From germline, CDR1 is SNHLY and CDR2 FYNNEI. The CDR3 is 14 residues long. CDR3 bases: TGTGCCAGCAGCGGGGACTTTTCGGGGAACATTCAGTACTTC. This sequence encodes CASSGDFSGNIQYF.

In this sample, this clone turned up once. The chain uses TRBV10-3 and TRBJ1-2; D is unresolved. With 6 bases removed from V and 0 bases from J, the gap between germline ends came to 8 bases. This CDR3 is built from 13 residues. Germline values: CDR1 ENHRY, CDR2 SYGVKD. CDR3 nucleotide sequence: TGTGCCATCAGGGCAGGCCCTAACTATGGCTACACCTTC. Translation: CAIRAGPNYGYTF.

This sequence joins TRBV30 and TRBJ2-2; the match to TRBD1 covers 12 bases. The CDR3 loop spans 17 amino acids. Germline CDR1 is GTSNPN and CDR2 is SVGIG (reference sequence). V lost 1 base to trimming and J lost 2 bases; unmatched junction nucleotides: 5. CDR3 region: CAWSEGQGALNTGELFF. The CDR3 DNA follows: TGTGCCTGGAGTGAGGGACAGGGGGCGTTAAACACCGGGGAGCTGTTTTTT.

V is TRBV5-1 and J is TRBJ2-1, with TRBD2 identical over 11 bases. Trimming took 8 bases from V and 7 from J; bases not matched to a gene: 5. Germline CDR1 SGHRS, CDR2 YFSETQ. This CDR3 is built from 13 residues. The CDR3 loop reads CASRLAGQNEQFF. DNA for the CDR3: TGCGCCAGTCGACTAGCGGGACAAAATGAGCAGTTCTTC.